This entry lists 18 T cell receptor beta chains sequenced from one sample in a study of blood T cells in healthy people across ages. A sample-barcoded 5' primer and a J-beta primer mix were used in a second PCR of roughly 7 to 11 cycles. TCRdb reprocessed the 5' RACE reads via MiXCR and lists one record per CDR3 protein. The table shows 700,000 or so distinct CDR3 sequences, with 35% to 50% occurring only once. The sequenced material came from blood. These TCRs come from a man older than 75 in good health.

This clonotype was detected only a few times. V is TRBV5-1 and J is TRBJ2-3; 7 bases align to TRBD1. CDR1 is SGHRS, CDR2 YFSETQ, per germline. The CDR3 consists of 15 residues. V shed 0 bases and J 7 bases; nucleotides not matched to a gene: 8. The CDR3 protein is CASSLGGTEPHTQYF. CDR3 in DNA: TGCGCCAGCAGCTTGGGGGGGACAGAACCGCATACGCAGTATTTT.

Comments on this clonotype: A much larger clone differs by one base, so this may be a read error. The chain recombines TRBV10-2 with TRBJ2-4; 10 bases agree with TRBD1. The CDR3 length is 15 residues. Per germline, CDR1 WSHSY and CDR2 SAAADI. V lost 6 bases to trimming and J lost 2 bases; unmatched junction nucleotides: 4. CDR3 amino acids: CASSRGQGTKNIQYF. In DNA, the CDR3 is TGCGCCAGCAGCCGGGGACAGGGGACCAAAAACATTCAGTACTTC.

This chain uses TRBV6-2 or TRBV6-3 with TRBJ2-2; D unclear. There are 16 residues in the CDR3. CDR1 and CDR2 (germline): MNHEY, SVGEGT. V was cut by 4 bases and J by 0 bases, with 12 bases left in between. The CDR3 DNA is TGTGCCAGCAGTTCCGTCGCGGCCGCGAACACCGGGGAGCTGTTTTTT. Protein sequence: CASSSVAAANTGELFF.

This clonotype occurred many times. The CDR3 sequence is CSARAGTVKYSPLHF. The CDR3 DNA follows: TGCAGTGCTAGAGCCGGGACAGTCAAGTATTCACCCCTCCACTTT. The chain joins TRBV20-1 to TRBJ1-6, with 7 bases identical to TRBD1. J lost 8 bases, V lost 1 base, and 8 bases had no gene match. Per the germline V gene, CDR1 is DFQATT and CDR2 is SNEGSKA (reference sequence). CDR3 length: 15 amino acids.

The sample holds a few counts of this clonotype. The chain links TRBV9 to TRBJ1-1; D is possibly TRBD1 (5 bases). This CDR3 is 19 amino acids long. Germline-derived CDR1 and CDR2 are SGDLS and YYNGEE. V dropped 0 bases and J dropped 5 bases, with 26 bases sitting between them. The CDR3 is CASSVAESGTYGRKTEAFF. The DNA for the CDR3 is TGTGCCAGCAGCGTAGCAGAGTCAGGGACCTACGGGCGGAAGACTGAAGCTTTCTTT. The full variable domain, its missing parts supplied by reference TRBV9 and TRBJ1-1, is DSGVTQTPKHLITATGQRVTLRCSPRSGDLSVYWYQQSLDQGLQFLIQYYNGEERAKGNILERFSAQQFPDLHSELNLSSLELGDSALYFCASSVAESGTYGRKTEAFFGQGTRLTVV.

This clonotype was counted between two and nine times. The V and J genes are TRBV7-2 and TRBJ2-3, with 8 bases matching TRBD2. The CDR3 extends over 17 amino acids. In germline, CDR1 is SGHTA, CDR2 FQGNSA. V was pared by 3 bases and J by 1 base, with 9 bases of the junction left unmatched. In DNA form, the CDR3 reads TGTGCCAGCAGCTTTATCGGGGGGGCCGGAGGCACAGATACGCAGTATTTT. Its protein is CASSFIGGAGGTDTQYF.

The chain carries TRBV28 and TRBJ2-5; tentative D call: TRBD1 (6 bases). The J call may be wrong; the DNA end is better matched by TRBJ2-7. CDR1 and CDR2 from the germline V gene are MDHEN and SYDVKM. This CDR3 has 14 amino acids. The CDR3 coding sequence is TGTGCCAGCAGTTTAAATACAGGGCTTTCCGAGCAGTACTTC. The encoded protein is CASSLNTGLSEQYF.

This chain joins TRBV12-5 and TRBJ2-1; the match to TRBD1 covers 7 bases. Germline assignment: CDR1 LGHNT and CDR2 FRNRAP. V lost 5 bases and J lost 6; bases outside the gene matches: 4. The CDR3 length is 13 residues. The CDR3 reads CASGQRDSNEQFF. In DNA form, the CDR3 reads TGTGCTAGTGGTCAAAGGGACAGCAATGAGCAGTTCTTC. Drawing the rest from reference TRBV12-5 and TRBJ2-1, the complete variable domain is DARVTQTPRHKVTEMGQEVTMRCQPILGHNTVFWYRQTMMQGLELLAYFRNRAPLDDSGMPKDRFSAEMPDATLATLKIQPSEPRDSAVYFCASGQRDSNEQFFGPGTRLTVL.

The CDR3 spells CASSESKSGSRYEQYF. For the CDR3, the DNA is TGTGCCAGCAGTGAGTCTAAGTCTGGGAGTCGGTACGAGCAGTACTTC. The chain is built from TRBV25-1 and TRBJ2-7, with a tentative D call TRBD2 (5 bases). The CDR3 loop spans 16 amino acids. V was shortened by 3 bases and J by 4 bases, with 19 bases between the two germline ends. Per the germline V gene, CDR1 is MGHDK and CDR2 is SYGVNS.

This chain links TRBV11-3 with TRBJ1-4; 9 bases match TRBD1. The CDR3 is 15 amino acids. The J segment lost 7 bases and the V segment lost 2 bases, leaving 5 bases of the junction unmatched. Germline loops: CDR1 SGHNT, CDR2 YENEEA. For the CDR3, the DNA is TGTGCCAGCAGCTTATTGGGGACAGGGTCTGAAAAACTGTTTTTT. Amino acids: CASSLLGTGSEKLFF.

V and J are TRBV29-1 and TRBJ1-3; D ambiguous. The germline V and J ends were trimmed by 3 bases and 3 bases, with 12 bases remaining between them. The CDR3 runs to 14 residues. Per the germline V gene, CDR1 is SQVTM and CDR2 is ANQGSEA. The chain's CDR3 is CSVDSNGGGNTIYF. The CDR3 bases are TGCAGCGTTGATAGTAATGGAGGTGGAAACACCATATATTTT.

This clonotype was picked up a small number of times. The chain recombines TRBV6-5 with TRBJ2-7, with D possibly called TRBD1 or TRBD2 (6 bases each). Trimming took 7 bases from V and 2 from J, leaving 18 bases between them. This CDR3 spans 15 amino acids. Germline V CDR1 and CDR2: MNHEY, SVGAGI. The CDR3 DNA follows: TGTGCCAGCATTGACTCCGGGGGCACCACCTACGAGCAGTACTTC. It encodes CASIDSGGTTYEQYF.

CDR3 sequence reads: CASSAPERSRTDTQYF. DNA for the CDR3: TGTGCCAGCAGTGCCCCCGAGCGGTCGCGCACAGATACGCAGTATTTT. This rearrangement joins TRBV28 to TRBJ2-3, with D possibly being TRBD2 (5 bases). The germline V gene has CDR1 MDHEN and CDR2 SYDVKM. Trimming left V 5 bases short and J 1 base short, with 16 bases between. This CDR3 is 16 amino acids long.

This clonotype was found a few times. J is TRBJ2-1 and V is TRBV20-1; the D gene is possibly TRBD1 (5 bases). Trimming left V 6 bases short and J 6 bases short, with 15 bases between. CDR1 DFQATT and CDR2 SNEGSKA come from the germline V gene (reference sequence). The CDR3 loop spans 13 amino acids. CDR3 nucleotide sequence: TGCAGTGCCCCCCAGGGTGCTGCCAATGAGCAGTTCTTC. Translating it yields CSAPQGAANEQFF.

The CDR3 DNA reads as TGTGCCAGCAGCGTACAGGGTTTACCCTACAATGAGCAGTTCTTC. This gives the protein CASSVQGLPYNEQFF. This rearrangement joins TRBV9 to TRBJ2-1, with D tentatively TRBD1 (5 bases). Between the trimmed V and J ends, which lost 1 base and 2 bases, there was a span of 10 bases. This CDR3 contains 15 residues. Germline V gene data show CDR1 as SGDLS and CDR2 as YYNGEE.

The V gene is TRBV7-2, the J gene TRBJ2-7; 10 positions agree with TRBD1. The CDR3 runs to 15 residues. The trim removed 2 bases at V and 7 bases at J, leaving 8 bases unmatched. Germline loops: CDR1 SGHTA, CDR2 FQGNSA. The DNA for the CDR3 is TGTGCCAGCAGCTTATCCGGGACAGGGGTAAGGGAGCAGTACTTC. Protein sequence: CASSLSGTGVREQYF.

The CDR3 reads CASSDRDRGRTGELFF. The DNA for the CDR3 is TGTGCCAGCAGTGACCGGGACAGGGGAAGGACCGGGGAGCTGTTTTTT. The chain has TRBV6-2 or TRBV6-3 and TRBJ2-2, with 10 nucleotides matching TRBD1. The V gene's germline CDR1 is MNHEY and CDR2 SVGEGT. After removal of 5 bases from V and 5 bases from J, the junction contained 8 bases not matched to a gene. The CDR3 length is 16 residues.

This clonotype showed up just a few times. The CDR3 coding sequence is TGCAGTGCTAGTTTAGGGGATGAAAAACTGTTTTTT. Protein: CSASLGDEKLFF. This chain joins TRBV20-1 and TRBJ1-4; tentative D call: TRBD1 (5 bases). Germline V CDR1 and CDR2: DFQATT, SNEGSKA (reference sequence). Trimming took 3 bases from V and 6 from J, leaving 8 bases between them. This CDR3 comprises 12 residues.